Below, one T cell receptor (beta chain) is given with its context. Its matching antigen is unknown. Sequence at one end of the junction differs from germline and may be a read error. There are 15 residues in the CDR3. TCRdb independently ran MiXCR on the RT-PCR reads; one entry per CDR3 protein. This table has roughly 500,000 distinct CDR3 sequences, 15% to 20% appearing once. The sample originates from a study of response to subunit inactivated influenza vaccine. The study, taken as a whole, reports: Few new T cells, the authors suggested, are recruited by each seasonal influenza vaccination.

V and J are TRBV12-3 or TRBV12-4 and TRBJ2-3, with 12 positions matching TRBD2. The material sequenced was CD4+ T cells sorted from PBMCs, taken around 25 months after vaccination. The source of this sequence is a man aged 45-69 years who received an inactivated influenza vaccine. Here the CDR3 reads CASSLAGGLRGTQYF. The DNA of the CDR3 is TGTGCCAGCAGTCTAGCGGGAGGGCTCCGCGGTACGCAGTATTTT.